The 16 T cell receptor beta chains below all came from one sample that was sequenced in a study of T cells in Graves' hyperthyroidism and ophthalmopathy. Authors of the study amplified TCR beta CDR3 regions from RNA transcripts. With the HTBI primer set, the TCR CDR3 went through a first round of RT-PCR. TCRdb re-derived calls from the multiplex PCR reads in MiXCR, one entry per CDR3 protein. The sample includes approximately 700,000 distinct CDR3 sequences, 15% to 20% of them seen just once. Sequenced material: blood. The receptor set was obtained from a man aged 18 to 30 with Graves' hyperthyroidism.

The CDR3 protein is CASSLGTGAYEEQYF. CDR3 nucleotides: TGTGCCAGCAGTTTGGGGACAGGGGCCTACGAAGAGCAGTACTTC. The V call is TRBV28, the J call TRBJ2-7, with TRBD1 matching over 10 bases. V lost 3 bases to trimming and J lost 7 bases; unmatched junction nucleotides: 9. This CDR3 is 15 amino acids long. Per germline, CDR1 MDHEN and CDR2 SYDVKM.

V is TRBV5-6 and J is TRBJ1-1; 10 nucleotides align to TRBD1. Germline CDR1 and CDR2: SGHDT and YYEEEE. The CDR3 spans 16 residues. The ends lost 4 bases at V and 4 bases at J; junction bases unmatched: 10. In nucleotides, the CDR3 is TGTGCCAGCAGCCCCCGGGACAGGGGTAAAGGCACTGAAGCTTTCTTT. This sequence encodes CASSPRDRGKGTEAFF. Complete variable domain (other parts from reference TRBV5-6 and TRBJ1-1): DAGVTQSPTHLIKTRGQQVTLRCSPKSGHDTVSWYQQALGQGPQFIFQYYEEEERQRGNFPDRFSGHQFPNYSSELNVNALLLGDSALYLCASSPRDRGKGTEAFFGQGTRLTVV.

This clonotype was counted at least ten times. CDR3 in DNA: TGTGCCAGCTCACCTTTCGACAGCCCCTACAATGAGCAGTTCTTC. As protein: CASSPFDSPYNEQFF. This rearrangement joins TRBV18 to TRBJ2-1; perhaps TRBD1 as D (5 bases). Trimming shortened V by 3 bases and J by 2 bases, and 11 bases separated the two germline ends. CDR1 and CDR2 (germline): KGHSH, LQKENI. This CDR3 has 15 amino acids.

This clonotype was seen a few times. The chain carries TRBV11-2 and TRBJ1-2, with a tentative D call TRBD1 (5 bases). The germline gives CDR1 SGHAT, CDR2 FQNNGV. Trimming left V 2 bases short and J 0 bases short, with 10 bases between. The CDR3 spans 15 residues. CDR3 nucleotide sequence: TGTGCCAGCAGCTTACGGGACGGCCCTAACTATGGCTACACCTTC. Its protein product is CASSLRDGPNYGYTF. Based on the CDR3 plus reference TRBV11-2 and TRBJ1-2, the full variable domain is EAGVAQSPRYKIIEKRQSVAFWCNPISGHATLYWYQQILGQGPKLLIQFQNNGVVDDSQLPKDRFSAERLKGVDSTLKIQPAKLEDSAVYLCASSLRDGPNYGYTFGSGTRLTVV.

This clonotype was detected a few times. V gene TRBV15 combines with J gene TRBJ2-7, with D possibly being TRBD2 (6 bases). The V gene's germline CDR1 is LNHNV and CDR2 YYDKDF (reference sequence). The CDR3 length is 13 residues. V was trimmed by 1 base and J by 7 bases, leaving 11 bases between them. The CDR3 DNA follows: TGTGCCACCAGCAGAGGGGGGGTTGGGGAGCAGTACTTC. Translation: CATSRGGVGEQYF. Drawing the rest from reference TRBV15 and TRBJ2-7, the complete variable domain is DAMVIQNPRYQVTQFGKPVTLSCSQTLNHNVMYWYQQKSSQAPKLLFHYYDKDFNNEADTPDNFQSRRPNTSFCFLDIRSPGLGDTAMYLCATSRGGVGEQYFGPGTRLTVT.

This clonotype has more than one count but fewer than ten. The chain links TRBV3-1 to TRBJ1-1; D uncertain. The germline V and J ends were trimmed by 0 bases and 7 bases, with 6 bases remaining between them. CDR1 LGHDT and CDR2 YNNKEL come from the germline V gene (reference sequence). The CDR3 is made up of 12 amino acids. As DNA, the CDR3 is TGTGCCAGCAGCCAAGATCGCATTGAAGCTTTCTTT. Its protein is CASSQDRIEAFF. The full variable domain, with the rest looked up from reference TRBV3-1 and TRBJ1-1, is DTAVSQTPKYLVTQMGNDKSIKCEQNLGHDTMYWYKQDSKKFLKIMFSYNNKELIINETVPNRFSPKSPDKAHLNLHINSLELGDSAVYFCASSQDRIEAFFGQGTRLTVV.

In its sample, this clonotype was seen many times. The chain carries TRBV2 and TRBJ1-6; a possible D gene is TRBD1 (5 bases). Germline lookup yields CDR1 SNHLY and CDR2 FYNNEI. This CDR3 comprises 16 residues. V was clipped by 4 bases and J by 9 bases, with 19 bases between them. The chain's CDR3 is CASSAEQVGYGSPLHF. CDR3 sequence (DNA): TGTGCCAGCAGTGCCGAACAGGTCGGGTATGGTTCACCCCTCCACTTT.

This clonotype was recorded many times. The V gene is TRBV28, the J gene TRBJ2-7, with 12 bases that match TRBD2. The germline CDR1 and CDR2 sequences are MDHEN and SYDVKM. The CDR3 is 13 amino acids. The J segment lost 6 bases and the V segment lost 8 bases, leaving 5 bases of the junction unmatched. The CDR3 region is CASRLAGDGEQYF. The CDR3 DNA is TGTGCCAGCCGACTAGCGGGAGACGGCGAGCAGTACTTC.

The rearrangement joins TRBV6-2 or TRBV6-3 to TRBJ2-4; D is unclear. V shed 0 bases and J shed 9 bases, with 6 bases lying between them. This CDR3 spans 12 amino acids. Germline V lookup: CDR1 MNHEY, CDR2 SVGEGT. The CDR3 here is CASSYSQTIQYF. CDR3 sequence (DNA): TGTGCCAGCAGTTACTCTCAGACCATTCAGTACTTC.

Only one count was recorded for this clonotype. The V gene is TRBV5-6, the J gene TRBJ2-7; 9 bases agree with TRBD1. Losses at the gene ends were 0 bases for V and 3 bases for J; bases not matched to a gene: 4. Looked up from germline, CDR1 is SGHDT and CDR2 is YYEEEE. The CDR3 spans 15 residues. The CDR3 protein is CASSLAGTGFYEQYF. The CDR3 DNA follows: TGTGCCAGCAGCTTGGCTGGGACAGGGTTCTACGAGCAGTACTTC.

The sample holds many counts of this clonotype. The V and J genes are TRBV12-3 or TRBV12-4 and TRBJ1-1; D may be TRBD1 (5 bases). V was shortened by 7 bases and J by 4 bases, with 16 bases between the two germline ends. CDR3 length equals 14 residues. The CDR3 protein is CASTREGFGTEAFF. The CDR3 bases are TGTGCCAGCACCAGGGAAGGGTTTGGCACTGAAGCTTTCTTT.

This clonotype was seen only a few times. The CDR3 region is CASSSFDRAGQPQHF. As DNA, the CDR3 is TGTGCCAGCAGTTCGTTTGACAGGGCAGGACAGCCCCAGCATTTT. The chain employs TRBV27 and TRBJ1-5; TRBD1 matches at 7 bases. Unmatched junction bases numbered 10, after V lost 4 bases and J lost 7 bases. Germline CDR1 MNHEY, CDR2 SMNVEV (reference sequence). The CDR3 is 15 residues long.

This clonotype showed up many times. The chain is built from TRBV30 and TRBJ2-7, with TRBD1 as a possible D gene (6 bases). Germline assignment: CDR1 GTSNPN and CDR2 SVGIG (reference sequence). V shed 2 bases and J shed 2 bases, with 10 bases lying between them. The CDR3 has 13 amino acids. The CDR3: CAWSLGGTYEQYF. CDR3 bases: TGTGCCTGGAGTCTAGGGGGTACCTACGAGCAGTACTTC.

This clonotype was seen repeatedly, ten times or more. This rearrangement joins TRBV28 to TRBJ1-1, with 8 nucleotides matching TRBD1. The CDR3 contains 16 residues. V gave up 1 base and J gave up 3 bases; unmatched junction bases: 7. Looked up from germline, CDR1 is MDHEN and CDR2 is SYDVKM. CDR3 sequence (DNA): TGTGCCAGCAGTTTATCCCTAGCAGGGGGCCACACTGAAGCTTTCTTT. Amino acids: CASSLSLAGGHTEAFF. Looking up the rest from reference TRBV28 and TRBJ1-1 gives the full variable domain: DVKVTQSSRYLVKRTGEKVFLECVQDMDHENMFWYRQDPGLGLRLIYFSYDVKMKEKGDIPEGYSVSREKKERFSLILESASTNQTSMYLCASSLSLAGGHTEAFFGQGTRLTVV.

V and J are TRBV24-1 and TRBJ1-3, with D unclear. There are 18 residues in the CDR3. V lost 9 bases to trimming and J lost 0 bases, with 23 bases between them. Germline assignment: CDR1 KGHDR and CDR2 SFDVKD. Here the CDR3 reads CATLPPETYSFSGNTIYF. The CDR3 bases are TGTGCCACCCTCCCCCCCGAGACCTACTCCTTCTCTGGAAACACCATATATTTT.

This clonotype was picked up many times. V and J are TRBV10-1 and TRBJ2-2; TRBD2 matches 7 bases. This CDR3 spans 14 amino acids. V was clipped by 3 bases and J by 4 bases; unmatched bases: 2. Per germline, CDR1 WNHNN and CDR2 SYGVQD (reference sequence). The DNA for the CDR3 is TGCGCCAGCAGTGATACGGGGGGCACCGGGGAGCTGTTTTTT. This gives the protein CASSDTGGTGELFF.